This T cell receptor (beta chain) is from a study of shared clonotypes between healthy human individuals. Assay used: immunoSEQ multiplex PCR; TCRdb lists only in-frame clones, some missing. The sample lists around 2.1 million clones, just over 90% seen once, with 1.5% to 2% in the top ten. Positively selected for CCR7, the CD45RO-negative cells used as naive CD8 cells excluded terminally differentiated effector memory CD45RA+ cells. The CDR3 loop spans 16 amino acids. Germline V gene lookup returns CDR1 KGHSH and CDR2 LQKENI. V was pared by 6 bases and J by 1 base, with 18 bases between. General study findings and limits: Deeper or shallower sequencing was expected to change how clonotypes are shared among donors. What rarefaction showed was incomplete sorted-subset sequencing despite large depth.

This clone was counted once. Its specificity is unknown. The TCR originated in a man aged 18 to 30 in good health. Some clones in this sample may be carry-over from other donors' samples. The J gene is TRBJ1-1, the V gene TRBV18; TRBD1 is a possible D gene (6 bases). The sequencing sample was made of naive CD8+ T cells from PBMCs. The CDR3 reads CASSISKVGANTEAFF. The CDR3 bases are TGTGCCAGCTCTATCTCGAAGGTGGGGGCGAACACTGAAGCTTTCTTT.